This T cell receptor beta chain was profiled in a study of shared clonotypes between healthy human individuals. CDR3 length equals 13 residues. Trimming pared 8 bases from V and 2 bases from J, leaving 10 bases between. The germline CDR1 and CDR2 sequences are SEHNR and FQNEAQ (reference sequence). The method was immunoSEQ multiplex PCR; TCRdb's version includes in-frame clones alone and lacks a portion of them. The data contain under 600,000 clones, around 97% of them singletons. This receptor was taken from a woman aged 25 to 39 in good health. Material for sequencing was naive CD4+ T cells sorted from blood. Specified subset: CD45RA+ positively selected. The chain joins TRBV7-9 to TRBJ1-5; possibly TRBD1 for D (5 bases). The CDR3 here is CASGTEGNQPQHF. The CDR3 DNA reads as TGTGCCAGCGGGACCGAGGGCAATCAGCCCCAGCATTTT. The full variable domain, with the rest looked up from reference TRBV7-9 and TRBJ1-5, is DTGVSQNPRHKITKRGQNVTFRCDPISEHNRLYWYRQTLGQGPEFLTYFQNEAQLEKSRLLSDRFSAERPKGSFSTLEIQRTEQGDSAMYLCASGTEGNQPQHFGDGTRLSIL.